This T cell receptor (beta chain) was captured by sequencing in a study of blood T cell repertoires in COVID-19. The overall study: COVID-19 samples collected from the United States, Italy and Spain covered acute and convalescent phases.

CDR1 and CDR2 (germline): SGHTA, FQGNSA. This CDR3 contains 13 residues. Trimming at V came to 5 bases and at J to 7 bases, leaving 3 bases not matched to a gene. This clone was seen a single time. Data came from immunoSEQ multiplex PCR; TCRdb stores just in-frame clones and leaves some out. The table includes some 200,000 clones, 83% detected once. Specimen: peripheral blood. The V gene is TRBV7-2, the J gene TRBJ2-2, with 8 bases lining up with TRBD1. The TCR sequence derives from a woman between 40 and 55 years old with acute or convalescent COVID-19. Here the CDR3 DNA reads TGTGCCAGCAGCGGACAGGGAAACGGGGAGCTGTTTTTT. Translating gives CASSGQGNGELFF.